A selection of T cell receptor beta chains follows, all from one sample in a study of CD8+ T cells in alopecia areata. Some clones are missing from TCRdb's copy, which holds only in-frame ones; the method was immunoSEQ multiplex PCR. The data show 150,000 to 200,000 clones, 55% to 70% seen once. The source material was CD4+ T cells sorted from blood, sampled at week 24, from a patient treated with tofacitinib. The receptors stem from a human donor with alopecia areata. Both conserved end residues are trimmed from each CDR3. Fields, in order: V gene, J gene, CDR3 protein.

v_gene: TRBV7-2; j_gene: TRBJ2-7; CDR3aa: ASSLGGLYEQY
v_gene: TRBV5-1; j_gene: TRBJ2-7; CDR3aa: ASRTGTGTWSYEQY
v_gene: TRBV12-5; j_gene: TRBJ2-5; CDR3aa: ASGLIGETQY
v_gene: TRBV27; j_gene: TRBJ2-7; CDR3aa: ASSPSDRFPYEQY
v_gene: TRBV7-2; j_gene: TRBJ2-7; CDR3aa: ASSPYASGGQQY
v_gene: TRBV4-3; j_gene: TRBJ2-7; CDR3aa: ASSQDATGRGGAYEQY
v_gene: TRBV2; j_gene: TRBJ2-5; CDR3aa: ASSVTGMYQETQY
v_gene: TRBV19; j_gene: TRBJ1-2; CDR3aa: ASRTRVYGYT
v_gene: TRBV7-2; j_gene: TRBJ2-6; CDR3aa: ASSLVMSFGANVLT
v_gene: TRBV29-1; j_gene: TRBJ1-5; CDR3aa: SVQGGEGQPQH
v_gene: TRBV9; j_gene: TRBJ2-1; CDR3aa: ASSGPHSGYNEQF
v_gene: TRBV4-1; j_gene: TRBJ2-5; CDR3aa: ASSQAGTSQETQY
v_gene: TRBV2; j_gene: TRBJ1-1; CDR3aa: ASNSGFTEAF
v_gene: TRBV5-6; j_gene: TRBJ2-1; CDR3aa: ASSLGIGSYNEQF
v_gene: TRBV7-9; j_gene: TRBJ2-4; CDR3aa: ASSWDGKNIQY
v_gene: TRBV7-2; j_gene: TRBJ2-4; CDR3aa: ASSAVTGTKNIQY
v_gene: TRBV5-4; j_gene: TRBJ2-5; CDR3aa: ASSLAQRGEETQY
v_gene: TRBV4-1; j_gene: TRBJ1-2; CDR3aa: ASSQDLGKPGYT
v_gene: TRBV14; j_gene: TRBJ2-5; CDR3aa: ASSQVGQSQQETQY
v_gene: TRBV7-2; j_gene: TRBJ2-1; CDR3aa: ASTYLLAGEGEQF
v_gene: TRBV5-1; j_gene: TRBJ2-5; CDR3aa: ASSGSRETQY
v_gene: TRBV7-2; j_gene: TRBJ2-7; CDR3aa: ASSRTSGASYEQY
v_gene: TRBV4-3; j_gene: TRBJ2-5; CDR3aa: ASSQEITSGYQETQY
v_gene: TRBV7-9; j_gene: TRBJ2-3; CDR3aa: ASSLVGTSGSHMDTQY
v_gene: TRBV14; j_gene: TRBJ1-2; CDR3aa: ASSPDRFYGYT
v_gene: TRBV15; j_gene: TRBJ2-7; CDR3aa: ATSRDYGPAPGPN
v_gene: TRBV11-2; j_gene: TRBJ2-5; CDR3aa: ASSPRVGETQY
v_gene: TRBV15; j_gene: TRBJ2-7; CDR3aa: ATSRVLDSYEQY
v_gene: TRBV6-5; j_gene: TRBJ1-2; CDR3aa: ASSYSKGGGNYGYT
v_gene: TRBV4-3; j_gene: TRBJ2-5; CDR3aa: ASSLQRGGRETQY
v_gene: TRBV29-1; j_gene: TRBJ1-5; CDR3aa: SSRRAWRDQPQH
v_gene: TRBV5-6; j_gene: TRBJ2-3; CDR3aa: ASSQGWSTQY
v_gene: TRBV5-4; j_gene: TRBJ2-6; CDR3aa: ASSLVSVSGANVLT
v_gene: TRBV5-1; j_gene: TRBJ1-1; CDR3aa: ASSVGDRQGTEAF
v_gene: TRBV14; j_gene: TRBJ2-6; CDR3aa: ASSTGGIGANVLT
v_gene: TRBV9; j_gene: TRBJ1-2; CDR3aa: ASSAPLGANYGYT
v_gene: TRBV30; j_gene: TRBJ2-2; CDR3aa: AWKGRPANTGELF
v_gene: TRBV30; j_gene: TRBJ1-5; CDR3aa: AWSVRAGGNQPQH
v_gene: TRBV2; j_gene: TRBJ1-1; CDR3aa: ASSEGRRAF
v_gene: TRBV4-1; j_gene: TRBJ2-5; CDR3aa: ASSQSSRSAQY
v_gene: TRBV18; j_gene: TRBJ2-4; CDR3aa: ASSPLAGGQVAKNIQY
v_gene: TRBV5-1; j_gene: TRBJ1-4; CDR3aa: ASSLGDSPAEKLF
v_gene: TRBV9; j_gene: TRBJ2-4; CDR3aa: ASSVDVGNIQY
v_gene: TRBV20-1; j_gene: TRBJ1-1; CDR3aa: SAREAAEAF
v_gene: TRBV29-1; j_gene: TRBJ2-7; CDR3aa: SVDASRGGQY
v_gene: TRBV7-2; j_gene: TRBJ2-7; CDR3aa: ASSLAPVRLAGDEQY
v_gene: TRBV5-1; j_gene: TRBJ2-5; CDR3aa: ASSYNGLAGRETQY
v_gene: TRBV7-2; j_gene: TRBJ2-5; CDR3aa: ASSLALASGKTQY
v_gene: TRBV19; j_gene: TRBJ1-4; CDR3aa: ASSSTPQGRYREKLF
v_gene: TRBV7-2; j_gene: TRBJ1-2; CDR3aa: ASSLRSVGYT
v_gene: TRBV30; j_gene: TRBJ2-2; CDR3aa: AWTTDREYTGELF
v_gene: TRBV5-4; j_gene: TRBJ2-4; CDR3aa: ASSLNVAKNIQY
v_gene: TRBV7-3; j_gene: TRBJ1-6; CDR3aa: ASSETGRHNSPLH
v_gene: TRBV28; j_gene: TRBJ2-2; CDR3aa: ASGRGDFGNTGELF